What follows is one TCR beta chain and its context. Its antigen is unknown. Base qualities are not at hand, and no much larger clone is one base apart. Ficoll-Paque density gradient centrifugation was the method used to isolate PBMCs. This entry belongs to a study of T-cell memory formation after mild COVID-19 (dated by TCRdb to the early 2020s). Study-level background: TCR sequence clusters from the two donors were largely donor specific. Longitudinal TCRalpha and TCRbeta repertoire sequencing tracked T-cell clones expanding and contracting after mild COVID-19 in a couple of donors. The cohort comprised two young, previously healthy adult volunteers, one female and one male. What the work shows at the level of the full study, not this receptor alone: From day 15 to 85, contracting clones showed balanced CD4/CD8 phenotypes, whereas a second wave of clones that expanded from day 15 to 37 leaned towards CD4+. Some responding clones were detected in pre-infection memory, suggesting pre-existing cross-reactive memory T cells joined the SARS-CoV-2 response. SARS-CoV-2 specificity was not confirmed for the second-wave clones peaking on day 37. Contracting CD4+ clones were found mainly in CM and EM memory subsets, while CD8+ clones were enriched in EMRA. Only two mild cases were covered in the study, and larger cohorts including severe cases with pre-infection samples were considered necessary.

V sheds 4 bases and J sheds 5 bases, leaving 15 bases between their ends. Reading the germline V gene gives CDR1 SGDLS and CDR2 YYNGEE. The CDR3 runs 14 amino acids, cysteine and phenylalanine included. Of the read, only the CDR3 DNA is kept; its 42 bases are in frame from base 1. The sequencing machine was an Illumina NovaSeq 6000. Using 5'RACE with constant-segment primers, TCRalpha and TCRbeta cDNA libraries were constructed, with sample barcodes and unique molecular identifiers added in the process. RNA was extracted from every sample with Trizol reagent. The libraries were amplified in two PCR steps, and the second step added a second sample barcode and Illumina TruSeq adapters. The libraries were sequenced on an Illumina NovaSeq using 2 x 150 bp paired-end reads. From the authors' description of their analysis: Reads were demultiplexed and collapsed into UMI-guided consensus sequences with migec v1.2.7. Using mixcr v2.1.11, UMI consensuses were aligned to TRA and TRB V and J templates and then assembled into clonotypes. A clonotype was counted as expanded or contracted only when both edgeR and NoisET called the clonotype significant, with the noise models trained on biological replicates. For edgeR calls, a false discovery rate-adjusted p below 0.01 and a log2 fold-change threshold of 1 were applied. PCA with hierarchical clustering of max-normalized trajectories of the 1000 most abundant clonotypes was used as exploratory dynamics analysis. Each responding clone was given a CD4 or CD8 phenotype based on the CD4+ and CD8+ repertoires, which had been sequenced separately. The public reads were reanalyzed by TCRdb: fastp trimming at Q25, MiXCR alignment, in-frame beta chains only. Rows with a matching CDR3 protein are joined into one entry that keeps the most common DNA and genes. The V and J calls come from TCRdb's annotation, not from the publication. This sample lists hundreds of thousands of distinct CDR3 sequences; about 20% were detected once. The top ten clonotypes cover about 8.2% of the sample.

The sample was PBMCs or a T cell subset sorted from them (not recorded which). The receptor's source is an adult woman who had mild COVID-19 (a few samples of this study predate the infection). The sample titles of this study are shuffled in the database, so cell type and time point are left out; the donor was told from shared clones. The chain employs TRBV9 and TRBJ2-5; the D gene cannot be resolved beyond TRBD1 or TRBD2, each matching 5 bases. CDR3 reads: CASSPGPRYETQYF. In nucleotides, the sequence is TGTGCCAGCAGCCCGGGACCAAGATACGAGACCCAGTACTTC.